This TCR beta chain is from a study of blood T cells in healthy people across ages. Together with a sample-barcoded 5' primer, a J-beta primer mix was included in a second PCR lasting about 7 to 12 cycles. TCRdb analysed the 5' RACE reads with MiXCR anew, one entry per CDR3 protein. The data show 1,800,000 or so distinct CDR3 sequences, roughly two fifths seen once. In this sample, this clonotype turned up a few times. One junction end disagrees with the germline gene, perhaps due to a read error. Per germline, CDR1 SGHTA and CDR2 FQGTGA. This CDR3 spans 13 amino acids. The TCR was taken from a human donor in good health. The genes are TRBV7-3 and TRBJ2-1; 8 nucleotides align to TRBD1. Sequencing was carried out using blood. The CDR3 DNA follows: TGTGCCAACAGCTCGGACAGGGACAATGAGCAGTTCTTC. Its protein is CANSSDRDNEQFF.